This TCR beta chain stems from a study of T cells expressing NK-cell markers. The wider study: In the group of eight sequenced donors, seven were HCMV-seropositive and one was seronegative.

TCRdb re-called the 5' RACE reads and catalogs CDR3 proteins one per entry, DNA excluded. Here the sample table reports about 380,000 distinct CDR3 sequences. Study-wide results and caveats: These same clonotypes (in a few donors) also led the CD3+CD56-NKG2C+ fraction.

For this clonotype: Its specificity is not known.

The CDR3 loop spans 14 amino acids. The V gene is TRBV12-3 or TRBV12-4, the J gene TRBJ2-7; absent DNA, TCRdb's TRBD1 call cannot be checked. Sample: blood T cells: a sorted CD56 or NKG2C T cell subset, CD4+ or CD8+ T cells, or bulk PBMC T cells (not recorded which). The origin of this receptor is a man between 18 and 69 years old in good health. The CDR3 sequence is CASAPRKDPPEQYF.